The entry that follows covers one T cell receptor beta chain sequence. These data are taken from a study of blood T cell repertoires in COVID-19. Overall study context: Acute and convalescent COVID-19 specimens originated in the United States, Italy and Spain. Nucleic acid was either cDNA or gDNA, and it came from T cells, B-cell-depleted T cells, or PBMCs.

Per the study methods: Reference gene primer amplification gave estimated nucleated cell counts. TCRdb keeps only in-frame clones here, not all; method: immunoSEQ multiplex PCR. The V and J calls and the clone size are those of that table, but D and trimming were determined from the DNA. Among around 70,000 clones listed, around 80% were seen once. Trimming shortened V by 1 base and J by 4 bases, and 11 bases separated the two germline ends. CDR3 length: 15 residues. CDR1 KGHDR and CDR2 SFDVKD come from the germline V gene. Those enrolled in Seattle joined during active infection and were followed longitudinally afterward.

Sequences were obtained from peripheral blood. The origin of this receptor is a man aged 50 to 59 with COVID-19, enrolled during active disease. V and J are TRBV24-1 and TRBJ2-3, with a possible D match to TRBD1 (5 bases). Here the CDR3 reads CATSDFKGIADTQYF. CDR3 DNA sequence: TGTGCCACCAGTGATTTTAAGGGGATAGCAGATACGCAGTATTTT.